The 23 T cell receptor beta chains below come from one sample, sequenced in a study of Ad26.COV2.S vaccination and SARS-CoV-2 variants (dated by TCRdb to about 2021). Library creation used the immunoSEQ multiplex PCR assay. Not all clones reach the TCRdb copy of this immuneACCESS table, which keeps in-frame sequences only. Checked studies attribute under half of the gap to unresolved V genes and leave the rest unexplained. For this sample the table gives under 400,000 clones, of which about nine tenths were detected only once. The ten biggest clones cover around 3.5% of the sample. Per the publication, the treatment or condition label means: over 15 received Ad26.COV2.S at low or high dose, single or two shots; roughly five received placebo; per-sample allocation not given. For vaccine and placebo recipients, repertoires were sequenced using samples collected on day 63 after the first injection.

Material: peripheral blood, obtained in a trial of Ad26.COV2.S vaccine versus placebo. The receptor set was obtained from a person aged 18 to 59 who received the Ad26.COV2.S COVID-19 vaccine or a placebo.

The chain links TRBV18 to TRBJ1-1; 7 positions agree with TRBD1. The trim removed 1 base at V and 5 bases at J, leaving 7 bases unmatched. The germline gives CDR1 KGHSH, CDR2 LQKENI. The CDR3 runs to 15 residues. The CDR3 sequence: CASSPQTGVGTEAFF. The CDR3, as DNA: TGTGCCAGCTCACCACAAACAGGGGTGGGAACTGAAGCTTTCTTT.

This clone has a single count. The rearrangement joins TRBV5-1 to TRBJ1-1; D perhaps matches TRBD1 (6 bases). Germline-derived CDR1 and CDR2 are SGHRS and YFSETQ. The CDR3 runs 12 residues. V dropped 0 bases and J dropped 9 bases, with 9 bases sitting between them. CDR3 protein: CASSLDTGKAFF. For the CDR3, the DNA is TGCGCCAGCAGCTTGGATACAGGGAAAGCTTTCTTT.

This chain connects TRBV19 to TRBJ2-1; D unclear. V lost 5 bases, J lost 7 bases, and 12 bases lay in between. The germline gives CDR1 LNHDA, CDR2 SQIVND (reference sequence). This CDR3 region has 13 residues. This CDR3 reads CASSPQGANEQFF. DNA of the CDR3: TGTGCCAGTAGTCCGCAAGGTGCGAATGAGCAGTTCTTC.

The chain couples TRBV7-3 to TRBJ2-2; 7 bases align to TRBD1. V trimming: 0 bases; J trimming: 6 bases; junction bases outside the gene matches: 4. Germline lookup yields CDR1 SGHTA and CDR2 FQGTGA. The CDR3 sequence is 15 residues long. For the CDR3, the DNA is TGTGCCAGCAGCTTAACAGGGGGCTCATCCGGGGAGCTGTTTTTT. Protein product: CASSLTGGSSGELFF. Full variable domain (remainder filled in from reference TRBV7-3 and TRBJ2-2): GAGVSQTPSNKVTEKGKYVELRCDPISGHTALYWYRQSLGQGPEFLIYFQGTGAADDSGLPNDRFFAVRPEGSVSTLKIQRTERGDSAVYLCASSLTGGSSGELFFGEGSRLTVL.

This chain connects TRBV4-2 to TRBJ2-2; D gene ambiguous. V lost 5 bases and J lost 8, with 15 bases in between. The CDR3 contains 14 residues. CDR1 LGHNA and CDR2 YNFKEQ come from the germline V gene. The CDR3: CASSTQVISGELFF. The DNA for the CDR3 is TGTGCCAGCAGCACACAAGTAATTTCTGGGGAGCTGTTTTTT.

CDR3 protein: CSVTVQSLGTEAFF. The CDR3 region has the DNA TGCAGCGTTACGGTACAGTCTCTGGGCACTGAAGCTTTCTTT. This chain joins TRBV29-1 and TRBJ1-1; D is ambiguous. Germline assignment: CDR1 SQVTM and CDR2 ANQGSEA. This CDR3 region has 14 residues. V shed 5 bases and J shed 4 bases, with 17 bases lying between them.

The chain recombines TRBV2 with TRBJ1-4; no firm D call. The CDR3 has 15 amino acids. Germline V gene sequence: CDR1 SNHLY, CDR2 FYNNEI. V lost 3 bases and J 4 bases, leaving 12 bases between the germline ends. The CDR3: CASSDLPVHNEKLFF. For the CDR3, the DNA is TGTGCCAGCAGTGATCTGCCCGTCCATAATGAAAAACTGTTTTTT.

This clone has at least ten counts. Other DNA sequences of this sample code for an identical CDR3. This chain links TRBV7-3 with TRBJ1-2; TRBD1 aligns across 9 bases. The CDR3 runs to 14 residues. The germline CDR1 and CDR2 sequences are SGHTA and FQGTGA. The V and J ends lost 1 base and 6 bases, in that order; junction bases with no gene match: 3. In DNA form, the CDR3 reads TGTGCCAGCAGCTTAAGGGGACAGGGAAATGGCTACACCTTC. Its protein is CASSLRGQGNGYTF.

The chain uses TRBV2 and TRBJ2-1; D is unresolved. The V end was cut by 7 bases, the J end by 7 bases, with 14 bases between. This CDR3 has 13 amino acids. Germline CDR1 and CDR2: SNHLY and FYNNEI. CDR3 protein: CASMVVGGNEQFF. The CDR3 coding sequence is TGTGCCAGCATGGTAGTAGGTGGGAATGAGCAGTTCTTC.

V is TRBV2 and J is TRBJ1-4, with 7 bases identical to TRBD1. The CDR3 runs to 15 residues. CDR1 SNHLY and CDR2 FYNNEI come from the germline V gene. The J segment lost 5 bases and the V segment lost 5 bases, leaving 8 bases of the junction unmatched. The CDR3 DNA sequence: TGTGCCAGCAGTACGGCCAAGGGACAGAATGAAAAACTGTTTTTT. Translating it yields CASSTAKGQNEKLFF.

This chain joins TRBV2 and TRBJ1-1; no definite D call. In germline, CDR1 is SNHLY, CDR2 FYNNEI. The CDR3 totals 14 residues. V lost 10 bases and J lost 1, with 16 bases in between. In DNA, the CDR3 is TGTGCCACCATACTAGACCTTGGGAACACTGAAGCTTTCTTT. This gives the protein CATILDLGNTEAFF.

This sequence joins TRBV19 and TRBJ2-5; D possibly corresponds to TRBD2 (6 bases). This CDR3 region has 16 residues. Trimming took off 5 bases at V and 2 bases at J, with 18 bases between the two ends. The germline V gene encodes CDR1 LNHDA and CDR2 SQIVND (reference sequence). The CDR3 nucleotides are TGTGCCAGTAGTCGCCCACTTCCGGGGACTCAAGAGACCCAGTACTTC. It is translated as CASSRPLPGTQETQYF.

The CDR3 sequence is CKPLRGPATNEKLFF. The CDR3 nucleotides are TGCAAACCATTGAGGGGGCCGGCAACTAATGAAAAACTGTTTTTT. The chain joins TRBV29-1 to TRBJ1-4; TRBD1 matches at 7 bases. The CDR3 has 15 residues. CDR1 is SQVTM and CDR2 is ANQGSEA in the germline V gene.

This chain uses TRBV3-1 (or the pseudogene TRBV3-2) with TRBJ1-5; TRBD1 might be the D (6 bases). V was pared by 3 bases and J by 7 bases, with 16 bases between. The length of the CDR3 is 15 residues. Germline CDR1 reads LGHDT; CDR2 reads YNNKEL (reference sequence). CDR3 nucleotides: TGTGCCAGCAGCCAGGGCAGGGGCCCCAGGCAGCCCCAGCATTTT. Its translation: CASSQGRGPRQPQHF.

The chain carries TRBV7-3 and TRBJ2-4; D is ambiguous. The CDR3 is 15 residues long. Looked up from germline, CDR1 is SGHTA and CDR2 is FQGTGA. Trimming pared 5 bases from V and 1 base from J, leaving 12 bases between. Written as DNA, the CDR3 is TGTGCCAGCAGCCCCAGCCCCGAGGCCAAAAACATTCAGTACTTC. Protein sequence: CASSPSPEAKNIQYF.

CDR3 nucleotides: TGTGCCAGCAGCCAAGGGGCCGGCGAGCAGTACTTC. Amino acids: CASSQGAGEQYF. This rearrangement joins TRBV12-3 or TRBV12-4 to TRBJ2-7; D is possibly TRBD1 (5 bases). CDR3 length equals 12 residues. The V and J ends lost 6 bases and 6 bases respectively, with 12 bases between them.

This clone has only a few counts. V is TRBV6-2 or TRBV6-3 and J is TRBJ1-2; 7 bases agree with TRBD1. Per germline, CDR1 MNHEY and CDR2 SVGEGT. V dropped 5 bases and J dropped 2; count of bases not matched to a gene: 5. The CDR3 has 14 residues. CDR3 protein: CASSPGTENYGYTF. The DNA for the CDR3 is TGTGCCAGCAGTCCCGGGACAGAGAACTATGGCTACACCTTC.

This chain joins TRBV11-2 and TRBJ2-7; 10 bases are a match to TRBD2. V lost 8 bases, J lost 3 bases, and 13 bases stayed unmatched. Germline V CDR1 and CDR2: SGHAT, FQNNGV. The CDR3 is 16 amino acids. The CDR3 spells CASLRDPSGGGYEQYF. Here the CDR3 DNA reads TGTGCCAGCCTCAGGGACCCTAGCGGGGGTGGCTACGAGCAGTACTTC. The full variable domain, with the rest looked up from reference TRBV11-2 and TRBJ2-7, is EAGVAQSPRYKIIEKRQSVAFWCNPISGHATLYWYQQILGQGPKLLIQFQNNGVVDDSQLPKDRFSAERLKGVDSTLKIQPAKLEDSAVYLCASLRDPSGGGYEQYFGPGTRLTVT.

The chain employs TRBV6-5 and TRBJ1-1; D is uncertain. The CDR3 runs to 13 residues. The V end lost 5 bases, the J end lost 0 bases, and 7 bases lay between the germline ends. Germline V gene sequence: CDR1 MNHEY, CDR2 SVGAGI. DNA of the CDR3: TGTGCCAGCAGTCTAACGGTGAACACTGAAGCTTTCTTT. It translates to CASSLTVNTEAFF.

This clone was recorded a few times. This chain connects TRBV7-8 to TRBJ1-2; no clear D gene. Deletions cut 1 base from V and 6 bases from J, with 12 bases between. In germline, CDR1 is SGHVS, CDR2 FQNEAQ. The CDR3 covers 14 residues. CDR3 amino acids: CASSLVTSHDGYTF. CDR3 in DNA: TGTGCCAGCAGCTTAGTCACATCACATGATGGCTACACCTTC.

The CDR3 DNA reads TGTGCCAGCTCACCAACAGGGGAAGGAAATCAGCCCCAGCATTTT. It is translated as CASSPTGEGNQPQHF. The rearrangement uses TRBV18 and TRBJ1-5; TRBD1 matches at 7 bases. V trimming: 2 bases; J trimming: 4 bases; junction bases outside the gene matches: 5. Per germline, CDR1 KGHSH and CDR2 LQKENI. The CDR3 spans 15 residues. Combining the CDR3 with reference TRBV18 and TRBJ1-5 gives the whole variable domain NAGVMQNPRHLVRRRGQEARLRCSPMKGHSHVYWYRQLPEEGLKFMVYLQKENIIDESGMPKERFSAEFPKEGPSILRIQQVVRGDSAAYFCASSPTGEGNQPQHFGDGTRLSIL.

This clone was seen once. The genes are TRBV5-5 and TRBJ1-4; 9 bases are shared with TRBD1. CDR3 size: 16 residues. V shed 6 bases, J shed 1 base, and the junction held 7 bases outside the gene matches. CDR1 is SGHKS and CDR2 is YYEKEE in the germline V gene (reference sequence). CDR3 protein: CASKPQGALTNEKLFF. The CDR3 nucleotides read TGTGCCAGCAAACCACAGGGGGCGCTAACTAATGAAAAACTGTTTTTT.

This clone was observed a few times. The chain employs TRBV6-5 and TRBJ2-7; tentative D call: TRBD2 (6 bases). V dropped 0 bases and J dropped 0 bases, with 6 bases sitting between them. Germline CDR1 is MNHEY and CDR2 is SVGAGI. This CDR3 region has 14 residues. CDR3 residues: CASSYSGGSYEQYF. The CDR3, as DNA: TGTGCCAGCAGTTACTCGGGGGGCTCCTACGAGCAGTACTTC.